The following is a TCR beta chain sequence with its context. The assay was immunoSEQ multiplex PCR, and TCRdb's table has in-frame clones only and misses some. The sample shows a few hundred thousand clones, around 84% of them seen only once. This sample is part of a study of blood T cell repertoires in COVID-19. At the level of the study: The United States, Italy and Spain provided the acute and convalescent COVID-19 samples. Nucleic acid was either cDNA or gDNA, and it came from T cells, B-cell-depleted T cells, or PBMCs.

Germline V lookup: CDR1 MNHEY, CDR2 SMNVEV (reference sequence). Trimming cost V 6 bases and J 0 bases, with 8 bases left between them. The CDR3 is made up of 14 amino acids. The TCR sequence derives from a woman aged 18-29 years with acute or convalescent COVID-19. The sample was peripheral blood. This chain joins TRBV27 and TRBJ1-4; a possible D gene is TRBD1 (5 bases). In DNA, the CDR3 is TGTGCCAGCAGGGAGACAGCAACTAATGAAAAACTGTTTTTT. Protein: CASRETATNEKLFF.